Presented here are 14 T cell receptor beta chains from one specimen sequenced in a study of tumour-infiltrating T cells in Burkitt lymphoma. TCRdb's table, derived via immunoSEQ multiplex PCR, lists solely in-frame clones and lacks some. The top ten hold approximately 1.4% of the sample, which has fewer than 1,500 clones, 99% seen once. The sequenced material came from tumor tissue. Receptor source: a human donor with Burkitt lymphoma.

DNA for the CDR3: TGTGCCAGCTCCCAAGGGCTCTATGGCTACACCTTC. It encodes CASSQGLYGYTF. The gene calls are TRBV6-1 and TRBJ1-2; D gene ambiguous. Germline CDR1 and CDR2: MNHNS and SASEGT. V was pared by 8 bases and J by 4 bases, with 11 bases between. The CDR3 sequence is 12 residues long.

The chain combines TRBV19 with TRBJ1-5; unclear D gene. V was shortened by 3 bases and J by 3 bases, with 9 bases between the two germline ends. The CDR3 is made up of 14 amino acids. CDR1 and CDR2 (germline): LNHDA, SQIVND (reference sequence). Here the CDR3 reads CASSMITLNQPQHF. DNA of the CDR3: TGTGCCAGTAGTATGATAACACTCAATCAGCCCCAGCATTTT.

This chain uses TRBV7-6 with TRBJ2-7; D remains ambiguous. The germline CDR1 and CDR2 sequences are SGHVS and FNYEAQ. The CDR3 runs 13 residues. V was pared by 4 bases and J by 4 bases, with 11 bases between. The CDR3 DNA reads TGTGCCAGCAGCTCTACCAGAAATTACGAGCAGTACTTC. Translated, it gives CASSSTRNYEQYF.

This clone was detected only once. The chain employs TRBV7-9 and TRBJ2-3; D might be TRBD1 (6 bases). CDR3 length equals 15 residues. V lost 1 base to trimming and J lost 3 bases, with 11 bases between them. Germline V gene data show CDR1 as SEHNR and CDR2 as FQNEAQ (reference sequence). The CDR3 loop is CASSLEQGRTDTQYF. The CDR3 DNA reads TGTGCCAGCAGCTTAGAACAGGGTAGAACAGATACGCAGTATTTT.

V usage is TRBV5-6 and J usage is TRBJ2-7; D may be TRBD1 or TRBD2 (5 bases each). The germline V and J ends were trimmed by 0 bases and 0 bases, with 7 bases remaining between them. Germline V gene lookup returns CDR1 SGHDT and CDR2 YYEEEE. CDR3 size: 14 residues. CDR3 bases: TGTGCCAGCAGCTTGGCGGGGCACTCCTACGAGCAGTACTTC. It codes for CASSLAGHSYEQYF.

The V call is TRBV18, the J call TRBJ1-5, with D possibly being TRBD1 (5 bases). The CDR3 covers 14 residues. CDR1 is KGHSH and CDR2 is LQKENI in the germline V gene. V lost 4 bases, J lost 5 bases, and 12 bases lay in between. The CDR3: CASSRNRDDQPQHF. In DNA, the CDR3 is TGTGCCAGCTCACGAAACCGGGACGATCAGCCCCAGCATTTT.

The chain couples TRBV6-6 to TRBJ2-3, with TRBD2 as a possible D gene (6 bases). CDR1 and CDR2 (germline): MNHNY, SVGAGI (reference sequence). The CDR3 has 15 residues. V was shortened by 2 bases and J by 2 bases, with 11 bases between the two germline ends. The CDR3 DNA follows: TGTGCCAGCAGTTACCGCGGGACCTCCACAGATACGCAGTATTTT. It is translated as CASSYRGTSTDTQYF.

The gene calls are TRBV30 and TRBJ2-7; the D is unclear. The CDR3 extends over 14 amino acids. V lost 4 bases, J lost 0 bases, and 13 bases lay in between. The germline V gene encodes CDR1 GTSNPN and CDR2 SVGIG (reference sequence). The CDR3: CAWIAGSSSYEQYF. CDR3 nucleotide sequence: TGTGCCTGGATTGCTGGGTCGAGCTCCTACGAGCAGTACTTC.

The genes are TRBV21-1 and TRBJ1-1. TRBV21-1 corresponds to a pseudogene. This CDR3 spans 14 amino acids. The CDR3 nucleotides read TGTGCCCCGCAGGCGGTCGGGGGGAGCACTGAAGCTTTCTTT. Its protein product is CAPQAVGGSTEAFF.

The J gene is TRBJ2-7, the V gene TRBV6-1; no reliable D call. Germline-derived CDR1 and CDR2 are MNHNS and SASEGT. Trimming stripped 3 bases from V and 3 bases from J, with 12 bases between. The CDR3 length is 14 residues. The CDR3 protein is CASSESGFIYEQYF. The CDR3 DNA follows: TGTGCCAGCAGTGAGTCAGGATTCATCTACGAGCAGTACTTC.

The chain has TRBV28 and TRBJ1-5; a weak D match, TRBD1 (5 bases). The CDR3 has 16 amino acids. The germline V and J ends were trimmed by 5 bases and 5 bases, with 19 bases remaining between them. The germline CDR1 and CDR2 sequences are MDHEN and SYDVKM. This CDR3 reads CASSLYSGGNYQPQHF. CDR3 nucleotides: TGTGCCAGCAGTCTTTACAGCGGGGGGAATTATCAGCCCCAGCATTTT.

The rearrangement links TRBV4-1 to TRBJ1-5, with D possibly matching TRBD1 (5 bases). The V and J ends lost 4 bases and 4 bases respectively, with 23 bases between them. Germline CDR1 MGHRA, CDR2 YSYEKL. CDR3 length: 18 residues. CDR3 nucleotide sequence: TGCGCCAGCAGCCTTGAGGTATGGTCGGGACGGAGAAATCAGCCCCAGCATTTT. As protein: CASSLEVWSGRRNQPQHF.

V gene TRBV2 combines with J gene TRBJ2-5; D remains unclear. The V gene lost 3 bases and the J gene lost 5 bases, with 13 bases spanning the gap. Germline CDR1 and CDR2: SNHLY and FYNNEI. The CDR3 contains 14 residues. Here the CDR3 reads CASSDGVIRETQYF. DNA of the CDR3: TGTGCCAGCAGTGATGGTGTAATACGGGAGACCCAGTACTTC.

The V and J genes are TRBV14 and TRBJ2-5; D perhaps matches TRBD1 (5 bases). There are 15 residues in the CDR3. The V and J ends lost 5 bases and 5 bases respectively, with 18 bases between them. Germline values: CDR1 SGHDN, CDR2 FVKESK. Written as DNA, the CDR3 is TGTGCCAGCAGCTCCAGGGTCACGAGCTTGGAGACCCAGTACTTC. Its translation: CASSSRVTSLETQYF.